One T cell receptor beta chain is described in this entry. Its target antigen remains unknown. Base qualities are not at hand, and no much larger clone is one base apart. The sample belongs to a study of blood T cells in healthy people across ages (dated by TCRdb to about 2015). For the wider study: In model experiments, template switching captured about one uniquely barcoded TCR beta cDNA molecule for every two T cells. Donors of different ages were randomly distributed across sequencing lanes to avoid experimental bias. For two donors (one aged 18 to 30 and one aged 80 or older), the study analyzed two additional independent replicas of 1 million unique cDNA reads from the same blood draw. The study measured age-related changes in TCR beta repertoire diversity using deep sequencing normalized with unique cDNA molecular identifiers. The donors were divided into four age groups: young (average approximately 17 years), middle-aged (about 39), aged (about 61) and long-lived (around 80). Overall study results and their limits: Compared with the aged group, the long-lived group had more naive CD4+ T cells, fewer expanded clones and increased TCR diversity, a pattern suggesting age selection. Because the CMV infection status of the donors was unknown, age-related changes in expanded clonotypes may potentially have been confounded. Observed TCR beta diversity per million T cells fell roughly linearly with age, and a significant reduction was already apparent by age around 44. Conclusive comparison of naive and antigen-experienced compartments was prevented by the profiling of bulk unsorted PBMCs. Observed TCR beta diversity correlated strongly with the percentage of naive T cells measured by flow cytometry. Estimates of total diversity based on one million sequenced T cells were regarded as lower bounds and as underestimates.

Library preparation employed 5' RACE. TCRdb lists the instrument as Illumina HiSeq 2500. The second PCR ran for about 6 to 12 cycles and used a J-beta primer mix along with a sample-barcoded 5' primer. A template-switch 5' adaptor carrying 12 random nucleotides introduced a unique molecular identifier onto each TCR beta cDNA molecule. At least 2.5 million CDR3-containing paired-end reads were obtained from each sample. All of the RNA was converted into first-strand cDNA using the Mint cDNA synthesis kit, with a TRBC-specific oligonucleotide serving as the primer. Following uracil-DNA glycosylase treatment, a first 18-cycle PCR with universal primers M1SS and BC2_uni_R was performed on all cDNA. As for how the authors treated the data: Each sample was normalized by randomly selecting 1 million high-quality reads, each carrying a distinct molecular identifier. Instead of being binned into consensus sequences, reads that shared molecular identifiers were thrown out. MiTCR, run with a Q25 quality threshold and the strictest error-elimination algorithm, handled CDR3 identification, clonotype clustering and error correction. A nonparametric unseen species model with Euler transformation was used to estimate a lower bound on total TCR beta diversity. Using fastp trimming at Q25 and MiXCR clonotype assembly, TCRdb reanalyzed the public sequencing data and kept in-frame beta chains. Merged by CDR3 protein, the rows form single entries marked with the most common genes and DNA. TCRdb's processing, not the authors' own work, is the source of the V and J calls. In all, the sample holds around 500,000 distinct CDR3 sequences, and 40% to 55% of those were seen once. Approximately 23% of the sample belongs to the ten largest clones.

Systemically healthy Caucasian individuals from Russia, approximately 39 in total and aged roughly 6 to 95 years, were included as donors. Each donor gave about 9.7 milliliters of peripheral blood, drawn into EDTA-treated Vacutainer tubes. PBMCs were isolated by Ficoll-Paque density-gradient centrifugation, with at least 6 million obtained per sample. Total RNA was extracted from PBMCs with Trizol reagent, with at least 5 micrograms obtained per sample. Naive CD45RAhigh/CD27high T cell percentages were measured by flow cytometry on a PBMC aliquot from every donor. Sequenced: blood. The TCR comes from a man at least 80 years old in good health.

CDR3 loop: CASSLRTELWANVLTF. The sequenced DNA is TGTGCCAGCAGCTTAAGGACGGAACTCTGGGCCAACGTCCTGACTTTC. Here the chain combines TRBV5-6 and TRBJ2-6; the D gene cannot be named for sure. The germline V gene encodes CDR1 SGHDT and CDR2 YYEEEE. V was cut back by 2 bases and J by 5 bases, leaving a gap of 14 bases between them. The CDR3 spans 16 residues, from the cysteine through the phenylalanine. The retained sequence is limited to the CDR3, 48 bases, with the frame set at the first base.